These 16 T cell receptor beta chains were all obtained from the same sample, sequenced in a study of beta chain features in type 1 diabetes. Investigators reverse transcribed all isolated RNA, so they sequenced expressed TCRB transcripts. Libraries were prepared by immunoSEQ multiplex PCR; TCRdb keeps only in-frame clonotypes and omits some of them. The sample contains 160,000 or so clones, over 7.5% of which appear only once. The sequenced sample was central memory CD4+ T cells from blood. The receptor set was obtained from a woman in her late teens or twenties in good health.

This clone was seen a handful of times. The chain links TRBV23-1 to TRBJ2-6; D may be TRBD1 (5 bases). TRBV23-1 is an open reading frame whose function is uncertain. V was cut by 2 bases and J by 4 bases, with 9 bases left in between. This CDR3 has 15 amino acids. The CDR3 protein is CASSQGASGANVLTF. In DNA, the CDR3 is TGCGCCAGCAGTCAAGGGGCGTCGGGGGCCAACGTCCTGACTTTC.

This clone was counted ten times or more. The gene calls are TRBV12-2 and TRBJ2-7; the table's D gene call, TRBD1, was not cross checked with the DNA. TRBV12-2 is annotated as a pseudogene. The CDR3 is made up of 16 amino acids. The CDR3, as DNA: TGTGCAAGTCGCTTATCTACAGGGGGGAGGTCCTACGAGCAGTACTTC. Encoded protein: CASRLSTGGRSYEQYF.

The V gene is TRBV5-1, the J gene TRBJ1-6; tentatively, D is TRBD1 (5 bases). V lost 4 bases to trimming and J lost 4 bases, with 18 bases between them. The germline gives CDR1 SGHRS, CDR2 YFSETQ. The CDR3 is 17 amino acids. The CDR3 sequence: CASSPGRRVGYNSPLHF. The CDR3 nucleotides are TGCGCCAGCAGCCCAGGACGCAGGGTGGGATATAATTCACCCCTCCACTTT.

CDR3 amino acids: CASSPTGVMETQYF. Here the CDR3 DNA reads TGCGCCAGCAGCCCGACAGGGGTGATGGAGACCCAGTACTTC. The chain links TRBV5-1 to TRBJ2-5, with 8 bases fitting TRBD1. The CDR3 has 14 amino acids. Germline lookup yields CDR1 SGHRS and CDR2 YFSETQ. Unmatched junction bases numbered 7, after V lost 4 bases and J lost 5 bases.

The V call is TRBV4-2, the J call TRBJ2-5; D might be TRBD1 (6 bases). Per the germline V gene, CDR1 is LGHNA and CDR2 is YNFKEQ. The CDR3 is 14 amino acids. V was shortened by 2 bases and J by 2 bases, with 9 bases between the two germline ends. Written as DNA, the CDR3 is TGTGCCAGCAGCCAATTTGGACAGCAAGAGACCCAGTACTTC. Translation: CASSQFGQQETQYF.

This clone has a handful of counts. The chain is built from TRBV11-2 and TRBJ2-3; 10 bases match TRBD2. Germline V CDR1 and CDR2: SGHAT, FQNNGV. This CDR3 contains 16 residues. J gave up 8 bases and V 4 bases, and 12 bases lay outside the gene matches. The DNA of the CDR3 is TGTGCCAGCAGCTACGGCCTAGCGGGAGTTCCAGTTACGCAGTATTTT. The encoded protein is CASSYGLAGVPVTQYF.

The chain combines TRBV30 with TRBJ2-1; 9 bases fit TRBD1. The germline gives CDR1 GTSNPN, CDR2 SVGIG (reference sequence). CDR3 length: 15 residues. V lost 5 bases, J lost 2 bases, and 7 bases stayed unmatched. CDR3 in amino acids: CAWGVDRGPYNEQFF. The CDR3 DNA is TGTGCCTGGGGGGTGGACAGGGGTCCCTACAATGAGCAGTTCTTC.

This clone has a handful of counts. The chain couples TRBV7-2 to TRBJ1-1; D ambiguous. The CDR3 contains 14 residues. Trimming stripped 1 base from V and 3 bases from J, with 9 bases between. The germline V gene has CDR1 SGHTA and CDR2 FQGNSA. The CDR3 spells CASSLVRIHTEAFF. In nucleotides, the CDR3 is TGTGCCAGCAGCTTAGTGAGAATTCACACTGAAGCTTTCTTT.

In this sample, this clone turned up a few times. The J gene is TRBJ1-5, the V gene TRBV2; TRBD1 agrees at 7 bases. Per germline, CDR1 SNHLY and CDR2 FYNNEI. The CDR3 is 12 amino acids. V shed 8 bases, J shed 12 bases, and the junction held 10 bases outside the gene matches. CDR3 residues: CASQVGDRVQHF. The CDR3 DNA reads as TGTGCCAGCCAAGTGGGGGACAGAGTCCAGCATTTT.

The chain joins TRBV5-1 to TRBJ2-2; 10 bases are shared with TRBD1. CDR1 is SGHRS and CDR2 is YFSETQ in the germline V gene. The CDR3 has 15 amino acids. V gave up 6 bases and J gave up 4 bases; unmatched junction bases: 6. For the CDR3, the DNA is TGCGCCAGCACCTCGACAGGGGGCATCACCGGGGAGCTGTTTTTT. Translating it yields CASTSTGGITGELFF.

The rearrangement links TRBV11-2 to TRBJ2-1; the D is unclear. This CDR3 has 12 amino acids. Germline values: CDR1 SGHAT, CDR2 FQNNGV. The V end lost 2 bases, the J end lost 4 bases, and 3 bases lay between the germline ends. CDR3 loop: CASSLTYNEQFF. Here the CDR3 DNA reads TGTGCCAGCAGCTTAACATACAATGAGCAGTTCTTC.

J is TRBJ2-1 and V is TRBV5-1, with TRBD2 matching 11 bases. The V gene end was trimmed by 2 bases and the J gene end by 7 bases; junction bases not matched to a gene: 11. CDR3 length equals 17 residues. The germline V gene has CDR1 SGHRS and CDR2 YFSETQ. CDR3 sequence (DNA): TGCGCCAGCAGCTTCCTAGCGGGAGGCTTTGAGAGAAATGAGCAGTTCTTC. Its protein product is CASSFLAGGFERNEQFF. Looking up the rest from reference TRBV5-1 and TRBJ2-1 gives the full variable domain: KAGVTQTPRYLIKTRGQQVTLSCSPISGHRSVSWYQQTPGQGLQFLFEYFSETQRNKGNFPGRFSGRQFSNSRSEMNVSTLELGDSALYLCASSFLAGGFERNEQFFGPGTRLTVL.

The CDR3: CASSHRSPRVEQFF. The CDR3 DNA sequence: TGTGCCAGCAGCCACCGTTCACCTCGCGTTGAGCAGTTCTTC. This chain uses TRBV11-3 with TRBJ2-1, with D unclear. Trimming removed 5 bases at V and 9 bases at J, with 17 bases between. The CDR3 extends over 14 amino acids. Germline V gene lookup returns CDR1 SGHNT and CDR2 YENEEA.

This chain connects TRBV2 to TRBJ2-6, with D perhaps TRBD2 (5 bases). Germline V CDR1 and CDR2: SNHLY, FYNNEI. CDR3 length: 14 residues. V was trimmed by 9 bases and J by 2 bases, leaving 11 bases between them. The DNA for the CDR3 is TGTGCCAGTGGGAACGGGGCTGGGGCCAACGTCCTGACTTTC. It is translated as CASGNGAGANVLTF.

The chain uses TRBV18 and TRBJ1-1; D might be TRBD1 (5 bases). The germline V gene has CDR1 KGHSH and CDR2 LQKENI. This CDR3 spans 14 amino acids. V lost 2 bases, J lost 4 bases, and 11 bases lay in between. In nucleotides, the CDR3 is TGTGCCAGCTCACCAGCCAAAGGGGTCACTGAAGCTTTCTTT. Protein sequence: CASSPAKGVTEAFF.

The chain recombines TRBV4-3 with TRBJ2-7; 9 bases agree with TRBD1. CDR3 length: 13 residues. Looked up from germline, CDR1 is LGHNA and CDR2 is YSLEER. V shed 3 bases and J 8 bases; nucleotides not matched to a gene: 5. CDR3 coding DNA: TGCGCCAGCAGCCATAGGGGACAGGGCCAGCAGTACTTC. It translates to CASSHRGQGQQYF.